The source of this T cell receptor (beta chain) is a study of Graves' ophthalmopathy and Graves' hyperthyroidism. Looking at the study overall: Before any treatment, peripheral blood was taken at the initial diagnosis.

Germline CDR1 LNHDA, CDR2 SQIVND (reference sequence). CDR3 length equals 14 residues. V lost 5 bases, J lost 6 bases, and 9 bases stayed unmatched. Study-wide results and caveats: Detected in blood as well were most expanded thyroid clonotypes with frequency above 0.001.

This clonotype was counted ten times or more. Its target is not known. Transcripts of RNA were the source for amplifying TCR beta CDR3 regions. An opening RT-PCR round employed HTBI primers and preceded a second-round multiplex PCR. TCRdb called the multiplex PCR reads again in MiXCR, with one record for every CDR3 protein. Of about 210,000 distinct CDR3 sequences in the sample, under 30% were seen once. Presentation of ophthalmopathy in the donors involved moderate-to-severe activity, CAS ≥3, NOSPECS ≥4 and a duration under 3 months. Input material: peripheral blood. This TCR came from a man aged 50-59 years with Graves' ophthalmopathy. V gene TRBV19 combines with J gene TRBJ1-1, with TRBD1 matching 7 bases. This CDR3 is CASSRRQGSAEAFF. Here the CDR3 DNA reads TGTGCCAGTAGTCGCCGACAGGGTTCAGCTGAAGCTTTCTTT.